This T cell receptor (beta chain) stems from a study of graft-versus-host responses after intestinal transplantation. Study-wide results and caveats: GvH clonotypes were identified within recipient marrow, with a subset emerging first in ileum or blood.

Notes on this clone: As yet, its antigen is unknown.

Per the germline V gene, CDR1 is SEHNR and CDR2 is FQNEAQ (reference sequence). The CDR3 has 14 amino acids. The germline V and J ends were trimmed by 5 bases and 9 bases, with 17 bases remaining between them. Data came from immunoSEQ multiplex PCR; TCRdb stores just in-frame clones and leaves some out. The sample has about 14,000 clones; around 94% are singletons. The input for sequencing was PBMCs, taken 9 days after transplant. This TCR derives from a human patient who received an intestinal transplant, so some T cells may come from the graft donor. V gene TRBV7-9 combines with J gene TRBJ2-1, with D perhaps matching TRBD2 (6 bases). This CDR3 reads CASSDLNLGGEQFF. The CDR3 bases are TGTGCCAGCAGCGACCTGAATTTGGGGGGTGAGCAGTTCTTC. Using reference TRBV7-9 and TRBJ2-1 for the parts outside the CDR3, the full variable domain is DTGVSQNPRHKITKRGQNVTFRCDPISEHNRLYWYRQTLGQGPEFLTYFQNEAQLEKSRLLSDRFSAERPKGSFSTLEIQRTEQGDSAMYLCASSDLNLGGEQFFGPGTRLTVL.